This T cell receptor beta chain was retrieved from a study of molecular identifiers for immune sequencing clone quantification. The wider study: Four of five RNA aliquots from around 18,000 or 91,000 naive CD8 T cells were sequenced.

The CD8+CD4-CCR7+CD45RA+ phenotype defined the sorted naive CD8 T cells. This CDR3 is 18 amino acids long. The junction had 17 bases not matched to a gene; V was cut back by 4 bases and J by 2 bases. CDR1 is MGHRA, CDR2 YSYEKL, per germline. TCRdb called the PCR reads again in MiXCR, with one record for every CDR3 protein. The table includes some 59,000 distinct CDR3 sequences, 20% to 25% detected once. This clonotype has at least ten counts. Antigen unknown. Study-level points and caveats: Clone sizes that are highly expanded could be underestimated when identical TCR molecules share a barcode. In naive cells, under 1% of molecules belonged to clones above 20 RNA copies, against over 97% in effector cells.

The J gene is TRBJ2-7, the V gene TRBV4-1, with 7 nucleotides matching TRBD1. What was sequenced was naive CD8+ T cells from blood, with Jurkat cell RNA spiked in. The subset is: FACS-sorted CD8+CD4-CCR7+CD45RA+ naive T cells. This TCR was sampled from a human donor in good health. Some libraries in this study had Jurkat cell RNA spiked in. The CDR3 loop reads CASSPTDLQGPYTYEQYF. The CDR3, as DNA: TGCGCCAGCAGCCCTACCGACCTACAGGGGCCCTACACCTACGAGCAGTACTTC.